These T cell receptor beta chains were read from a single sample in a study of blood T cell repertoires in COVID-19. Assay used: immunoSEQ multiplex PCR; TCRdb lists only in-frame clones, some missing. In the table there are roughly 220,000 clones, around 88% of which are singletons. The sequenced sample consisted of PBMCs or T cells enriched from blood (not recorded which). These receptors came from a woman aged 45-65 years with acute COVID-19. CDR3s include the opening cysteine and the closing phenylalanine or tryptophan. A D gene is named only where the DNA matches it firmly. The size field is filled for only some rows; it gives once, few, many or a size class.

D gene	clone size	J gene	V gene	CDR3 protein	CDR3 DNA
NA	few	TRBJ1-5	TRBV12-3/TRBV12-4	CASTNRGNQPQHF	TGTGCCAGCACCAATAGGGGGAATCAGCCCCAGCATTTT
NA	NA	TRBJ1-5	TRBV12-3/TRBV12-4	CASEENSNQPQHF	TGTGCCAGTGAGGAGAATAGCAATCAGCCCCAGCATTTT
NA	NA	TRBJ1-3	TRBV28	CASSLGVYSGNTIYF	TGTGCCAGCAGTTTGGGAGTTTACTCTGGAAACACCATATATTTT
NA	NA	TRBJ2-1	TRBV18	CASSPKRTDTYNEQFF	TGTGCCAGCTCACCAAAAAGGACAGACACCTACAATGAGCAGTTCTTC
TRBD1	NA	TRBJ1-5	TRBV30	CAWSVLGQGNQPQHF	TGTGCCTGGAGTGTTTTGGGACAGGGGAATCAGCCCCAGCATTTT
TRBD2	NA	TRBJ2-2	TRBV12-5	CASGLGKAGGQNTGELFF	TGTGCTAGTGGTTTGGGAAAAGCGGGAGGGCAGAACACCGGGGAGCTGTTTTTT
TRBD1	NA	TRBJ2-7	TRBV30	CAWAIGQGYEQYF	TGTGCCTGGGCTATAGGACAGGGCTACGAGCAGTACTTC
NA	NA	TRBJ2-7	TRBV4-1	CASSQKAGEQYF	TGCGCCAGCAGCCAAAAGGCCGGGGAGCAGTACTTC
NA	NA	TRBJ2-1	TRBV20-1	CSASRAGIPYNEQFF	TGCAGTGCTAGTCGTGCGGGAATCCCCTACAATGAGCAGTTCTTC
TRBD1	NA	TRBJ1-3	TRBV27	CASSLGTGAGNTIYF	TGTGCCAGCAGTTTAGGGACAGGGGCTGGAAACACCATATATTTT
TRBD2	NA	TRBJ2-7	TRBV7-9	CASSLGTSGPSYEQYF	TGTGCCAGCAGCTTAGGGACTAGCGGGCCTTCCTACGAGCAGTACTTC
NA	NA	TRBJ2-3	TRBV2	CASSLALASNTQYF	TGTGCCAGCAGTTTGGCCCTAGCGTCGAATACGCAGTATTTT
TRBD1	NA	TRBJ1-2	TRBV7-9	CASSRQGLDYGYTF	TGTGCCAGCAGCCGACAGGGATTGGACTATGGCTACACCTTC
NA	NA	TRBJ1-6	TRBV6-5	CASSYPRGGENSPLHF	TGTGCCAGCAGTTACCCGCGGGGCGGTGAAAATTCACCCCTCCACTTT
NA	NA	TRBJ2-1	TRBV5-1	CASSPSYPRDNNEQFF	TGCGCCAGCAGCCCGTCCTACCCCCGGGACAACAATGAGCAGTTCTTC
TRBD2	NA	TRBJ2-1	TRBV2	CASRSLAAGNEQFF	TGTGCCAGCAGATCACTAGCGGCTGGGAATGAGCAGTTCTTC
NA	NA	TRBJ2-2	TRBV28	CASSFGWRGGELFF	TGTGCCAGCAGTTTCGGGTGGCGAGGAGGGGAGCTGTTTTTT
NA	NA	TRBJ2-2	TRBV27	CASRPTGRGRSVTGELFF	TGTGCCAGCAGGCCTACCGGGAGAGGACGATCGGTTACCGGGGAGCTGTTTTTT
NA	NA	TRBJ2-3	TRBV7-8	CASSPSGLLGPDTQYF	TGTGCCAGCAGCCCCAGTGGACTTCTAGGGCCAGATACGCAGTATTTT
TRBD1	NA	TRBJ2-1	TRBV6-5	CASSQTGDAYNEQFF	TGTGCCAGCAGCCAGACAGGGGACGCCTACAATGAGCAGTTCTTC
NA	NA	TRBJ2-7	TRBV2	CASNGGYSYEQYF	TGTGCCAGCAACGGAGGCTACTCCTACGAGCAGTACTTC
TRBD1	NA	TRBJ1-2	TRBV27	CASSLQGAGYGYTF	TGTGCCAGCAGTTTACAGGGGGCTGGCTATGGCTACACCTTC
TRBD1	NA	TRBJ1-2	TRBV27	CASSPGQAAYGYTF	TGTGCCAGCAGCCCAGGACAGGCCGCTTATGGCTACACCTTC
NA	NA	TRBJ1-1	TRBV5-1	CASSFDRRNTEAFF	TGCGCCAGCAGCTTCGACAGGAGGAACACTGAAGCTTTCTTT
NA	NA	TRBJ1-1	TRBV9	CASSVGSQPGYTEAFF	TGTGCCAGCAGCGTAGGGTCCCAACCGGGGTACACTGAAGCTTTCTTT
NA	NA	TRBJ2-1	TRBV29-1	CSVFGRNSAHEQFF	TGCAGCGTTTTTGGGAGAAACTCTGCCCATGAGCAGTTCTTC
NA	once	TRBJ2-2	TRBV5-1	CASSLGWGDGELFF	TGCGCCAGCAGCTTGGGTTGGGGCGACGGGGAGCTGTTTTTT
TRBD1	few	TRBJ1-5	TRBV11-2	CASSRGTGADQPQHF	TGTGCCAGCAGCCGCGGGACAGGGGCTGATCAGCCCCAGCATTTT
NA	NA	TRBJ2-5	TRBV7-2	CASTGLIQETQYF	TGTGCCAGCACGGGACTTATACAAGAGACCCAGTACTTC